The clone carrying this T cell receptor (beta chain) was observed a handful of times. Its specificity is unknown. This sample was taken from a study of metastatic and nonmetastatic thyroid tumors. This CDR3 spans 12 amino acids. The germline CDR1 and CDR2 sequences are SGHVS and FQNEAQ. The V and J ends lost 10 bases and 2 bases respectively, with 10 bases between them. Overall study results and limits: TCR beta diversity was reportedly significantly higher in malignant thyroid tumors than benign nodules, in blood and tumor.

Authors' processing steps: A distant-metastasis classifier for papillary thyroid cancer was built using CDR3 differences across clinicopathological groups. TCRdb re-clonotyped the PCR reads through MiXCR. These V and J calls are TCRdb output, not the study's own analysis. The sample lists tens of thousands of clones; less than 30% were seen once. All patients were untreated before thyroid surgery. The chain joins TRBV7-8 to TRBJ2-3, with D possibly matching TRBD2 (6 bases). The sample was blood. This TCR was recovered from a female donor with papillary thyroid cancer or a benign thyroid nodule (not recorded which). Some clones in this sample may be carry-over from other donors' samples. CDR3 sequence reads: CATGANTDTQYF. Here the CDR3 DNA reads TGTGCCACGGGAGCTAACACAGATACGCAGTATTTT.